This T cell receptor (beta chain) is drawn from a study of blood T cell repertoires in COVID-19. Germline V gene data show CDR1 as WNHNN and CDR2 as SYGVQD (reference sequence). The CDR3 length is 16 residues. Germline trimming cut 0 bases from V and 2 bases from J; bases unmatched to any gene: 1. Recruitment covered about two dozen US areas and drew participants whose ages spanned about 18 to 100 years. Assignments of participants to cohorts depended upon their own reported clinical history. Libraries were prepared by immunoSEQ multiplex PCR; TCRdb keeps only in-frame clonotypes and omits some of them. The sample lists around 250,000 clones, 80% to 90% occurring once.

The source of this sequence is a woman aged 45-65 years who had recovered from COVID-19. The J gene is TRBJ2-7, the V gene TRBV10-1, with TRBD2 matching 13 bases. The source material was PBMCs or T cells enriched from blood (not recorded which). The CDR3 here is CASSESGTSGAYEQYF. CDR3 nucleotide sequence: TGCGCCAGCAGTGAGTCGGGGACTAGCGGGGCCTACGAGCAGTACTTC.